This entry is about one T cell receptor beta chain. As yet, its antigen is unknown. Assay: immunoSEQ multiplex PCR; the TCRdb copy retains only in-frame clones and omits some. The repertoire consists of tens of thousands of clones, with over 65% occurring once and the leading ten covering approximately 4.5%. This entry is derived from a study of T cells in tumors after PD-1 blockade. Study information: Excluded were patients with checkpoint blockade, immunosuppressants, or radiotherapy or other anti-cancer therapy within 4 weeks. A subset received ongoing vismodegib 150 mg daily alongside anti-PD-1 therapy.

Study observations and caveats: Peripheral recruitment is suggested, as some novel exhausted tumor clones were in pre-treatment blood.

Tumor or blood genomic DNA was sequenced, with inputs of about 550 ng to 6,500 ng. V lost 10 bases and J 7 bases, leaving 11 bases between the germline ends. CDR1 is SNHLY, CDR2 FYNNEI, per germline. This CDR3 contains 11 residues. V and J are TRBV2 and TRBJ2-1; D uncertain. The TCR was taken from a human donor with basal cell carcinoma. This sample comprised PBMCs, obtained after anti-PD-1 treatment. The CDR3 DNA reads TGTGCCACCGTCCAAGCAAATGAGCAGTTCTTC. Residues: CATVQANEQFF.